The clone carrying this TCR beta chain was detected ten times or more. Noted time point: blood at routine non-recurrence follow-up after resection. Unsorted samples of tumor, nontumor lung or frozen PBMC had their whole RNA sequenced. Trimming removed 5 bases from V and 11 bases from J, with 19 bases in between. Looked up from germline, CDR1 is SGHTA and CDR2 is FQGNSA. CDR3 length: 15 residues. The presence of a unique molecular identifier marked each TCR cDNA molecule. MiXCR, run by TCRdb on the 5' RACE reads, gives a single entry per CDR3 protein. The table shows around 110,000 distinct CDR3 sequences, with 9% to 15% occurring only once. The entry originates in a study of spatial heterogeneity in lung cancer.

The TCR was taken from a male donor with early-stage non-small cell lung cancer. Sequencing was performed on PBMCs, taken at follow-up. This chain joins TRBV7-2 and TRBJ1-6, with unresolved D. The CDR3 region is CASSPLREFGAPLHF. In DNA, the CDR3 is TGTGCCAGCAGCCCCCTGCGAGAGTTCGGGGCACCCCTCCACTTT.